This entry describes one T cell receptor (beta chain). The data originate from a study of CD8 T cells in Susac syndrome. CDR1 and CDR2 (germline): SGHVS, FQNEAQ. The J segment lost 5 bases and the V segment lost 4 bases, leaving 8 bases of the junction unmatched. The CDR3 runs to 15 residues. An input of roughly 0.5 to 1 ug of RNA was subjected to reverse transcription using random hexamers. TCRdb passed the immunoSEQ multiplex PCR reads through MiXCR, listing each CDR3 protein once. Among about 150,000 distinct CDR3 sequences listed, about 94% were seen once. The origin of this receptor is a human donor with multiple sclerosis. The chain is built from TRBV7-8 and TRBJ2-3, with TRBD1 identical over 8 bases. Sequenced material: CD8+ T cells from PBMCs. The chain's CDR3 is CASSSRTGSKDTQYF. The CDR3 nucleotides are TGTGCCAGCAGCTCTAGGACAGGGTCAAAAGATACGCAGTATTTT. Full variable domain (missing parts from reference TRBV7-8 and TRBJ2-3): GAGVSQSPRYKVAKRGQDVALRCDPISGHVSLFWYQQALGQGPEFLTYFQNEAQLDKSGLPSDRFFAERPEGSVSTLKIQRTQQEDSAVYLCASSSRTGSKDTQYFGPGTRLTVL.